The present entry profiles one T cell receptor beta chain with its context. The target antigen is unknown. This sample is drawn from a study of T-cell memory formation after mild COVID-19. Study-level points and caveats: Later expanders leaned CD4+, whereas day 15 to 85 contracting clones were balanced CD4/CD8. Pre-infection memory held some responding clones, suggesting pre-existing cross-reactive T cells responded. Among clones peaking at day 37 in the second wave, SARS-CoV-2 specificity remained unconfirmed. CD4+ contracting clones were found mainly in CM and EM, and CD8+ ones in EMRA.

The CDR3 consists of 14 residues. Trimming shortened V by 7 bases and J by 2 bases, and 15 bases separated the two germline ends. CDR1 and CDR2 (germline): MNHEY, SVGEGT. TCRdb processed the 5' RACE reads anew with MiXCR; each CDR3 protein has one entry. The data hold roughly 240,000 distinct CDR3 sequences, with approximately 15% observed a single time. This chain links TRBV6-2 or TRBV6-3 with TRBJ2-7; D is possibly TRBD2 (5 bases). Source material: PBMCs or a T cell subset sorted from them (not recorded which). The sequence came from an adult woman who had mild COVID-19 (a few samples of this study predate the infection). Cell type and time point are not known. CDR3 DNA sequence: TGTGCCAGCACCCACACGGGGAGCGCCTACGAGCAGTACTTC. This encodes CASTHTGSAYEQYF.